This T cell receptor beta chain was recovered during a study of blood T cells in healthy people across ages. To note about this clonotype: The antigen remains undetermined.

No fewer than 5.5 micrograms of total RNA were isolated from every sample. Sample-barcoded 5' priming and a J-beta primer mix drove a second PCR of roughly 6 to 12 cycles. TCRdb fed the 5' RACE reads into MiXCR, producing one record per CDR3 protein. The table shows some 790,000 distinct CDR3 sequences, with under 30% occurring only once. Germline V gene data show CDR1 as MNHNY and CDR2 as SVGAGI (reference sequence). The CDR3 is 16 residues long. V lost 1 base to trimming and J lost 2 bases; unmatched junction nucleotides: 1. General study points: It was the long-lived donors that had more naive CD4+ cells and higher diversity than aged donors. Correlation between TCR beta diversity and naive T cell percentage was strong.

Sequenced sample: blood. The chain is built from TRBV6-6 and TRBJ2-1; 11 bases are shared with TRBD2. The receptor was derived from a woman aged 80 or over in good health. DNA for the CDR3: TGTGCCAGCAGTTACTTTAGCGGGGGGGCCTACAATGAGCAGTTCTTC. Translating gives CASSYFSGGAYNEQFF.